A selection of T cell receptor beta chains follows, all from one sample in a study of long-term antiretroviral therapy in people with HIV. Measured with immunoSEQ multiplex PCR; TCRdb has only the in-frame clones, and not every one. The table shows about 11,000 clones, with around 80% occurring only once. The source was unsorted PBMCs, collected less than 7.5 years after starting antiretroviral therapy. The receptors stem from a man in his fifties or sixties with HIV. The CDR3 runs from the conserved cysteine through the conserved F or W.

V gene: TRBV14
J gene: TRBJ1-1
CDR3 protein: CASSQVPNTEAFF

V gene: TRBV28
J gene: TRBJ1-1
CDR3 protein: CASSLGVIEAFF

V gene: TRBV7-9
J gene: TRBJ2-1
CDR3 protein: CASSLFEGGTYNEQFF

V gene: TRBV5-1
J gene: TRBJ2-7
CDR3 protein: CASSFRGPNYEQYF

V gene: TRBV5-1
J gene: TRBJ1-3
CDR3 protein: CASSLSKQGTGNTIYF

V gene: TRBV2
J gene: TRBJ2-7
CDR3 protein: CASSLSSYEQYF

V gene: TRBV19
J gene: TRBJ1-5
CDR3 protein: CASSIGEINQPQHF

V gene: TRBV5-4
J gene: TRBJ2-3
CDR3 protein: CASSLPLGDTQYF

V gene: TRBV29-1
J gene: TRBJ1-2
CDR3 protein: CSVGQGPFYTF

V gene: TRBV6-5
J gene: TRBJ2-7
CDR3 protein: CASSWGGGDGYEQYF

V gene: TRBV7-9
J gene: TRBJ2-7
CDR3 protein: CASSQELASYEQYF

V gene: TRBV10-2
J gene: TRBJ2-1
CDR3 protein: CASSGGLAGNEQFF

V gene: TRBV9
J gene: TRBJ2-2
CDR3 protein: CASSDYRGSPGELFF

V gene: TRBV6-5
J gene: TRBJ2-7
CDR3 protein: CASSYMDSSSEQYF

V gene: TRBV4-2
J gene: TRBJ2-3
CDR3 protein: CASSDWGGESQYF

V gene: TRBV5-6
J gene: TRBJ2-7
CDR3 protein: CASSLPHASYEQYF